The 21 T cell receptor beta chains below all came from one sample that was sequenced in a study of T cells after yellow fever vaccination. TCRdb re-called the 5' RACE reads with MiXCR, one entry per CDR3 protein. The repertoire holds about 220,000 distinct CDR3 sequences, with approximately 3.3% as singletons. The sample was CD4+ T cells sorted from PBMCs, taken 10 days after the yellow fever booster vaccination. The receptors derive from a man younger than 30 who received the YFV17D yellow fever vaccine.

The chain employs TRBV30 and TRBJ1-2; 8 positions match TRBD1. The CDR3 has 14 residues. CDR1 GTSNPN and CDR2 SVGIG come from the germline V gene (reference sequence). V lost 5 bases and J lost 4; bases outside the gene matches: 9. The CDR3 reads CAWGQGARVYGYTF. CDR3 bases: TGTGCCTGGGGGCAGGGGGCTCGAGTCTATGGCTACACCTTC.

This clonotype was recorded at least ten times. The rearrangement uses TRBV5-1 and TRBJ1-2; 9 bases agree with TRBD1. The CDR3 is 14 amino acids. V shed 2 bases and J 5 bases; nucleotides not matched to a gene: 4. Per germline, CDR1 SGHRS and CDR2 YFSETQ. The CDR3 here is CASSLGTGTYGYTF. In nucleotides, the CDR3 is TGCGCCAGCAGCTTAGGGACAGGGACATATGGCTACACCTTC.

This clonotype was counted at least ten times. CDR3 region: CASSLGDTGELFF. The CDR3, as DNA: TGTGCCAGCAGCCTGGGGGACACCGGGGAGCTGTTTTTT. This chain connects TRBV7-3 to TRBJ2-2; D possibly uses TRBD1 or TRBD2 (5 bases each). The CDR3 consists of 13 residues. Germline values: CDR1 SGHTA, CDR2 FQGTGA. V gave up 5 bases and J gave up 3 bases, with 7 bases separating them.

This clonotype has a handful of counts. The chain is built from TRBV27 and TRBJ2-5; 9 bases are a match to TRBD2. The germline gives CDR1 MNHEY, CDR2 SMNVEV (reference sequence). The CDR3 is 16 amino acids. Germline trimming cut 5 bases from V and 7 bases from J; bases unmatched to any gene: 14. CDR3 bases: TGTGCCAGCAGTCCTAGCGGGACAGCCGGGATCGGGACCCAGTACTTC. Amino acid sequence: CASSPSGTAGIGTQYF.

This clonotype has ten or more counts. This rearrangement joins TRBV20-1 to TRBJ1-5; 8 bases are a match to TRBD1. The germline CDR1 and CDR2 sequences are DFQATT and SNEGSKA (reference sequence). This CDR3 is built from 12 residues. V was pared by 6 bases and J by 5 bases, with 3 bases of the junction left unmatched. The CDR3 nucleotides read TGCAGTGCGATGACAGGGGATCAGCCCCAGCATTTT. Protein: CSAMTGDQPQHF.

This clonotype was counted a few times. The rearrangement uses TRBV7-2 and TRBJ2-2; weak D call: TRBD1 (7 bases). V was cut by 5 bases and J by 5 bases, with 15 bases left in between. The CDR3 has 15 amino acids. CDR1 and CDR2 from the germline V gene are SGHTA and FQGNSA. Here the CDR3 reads CASSAGQLGTGELFF. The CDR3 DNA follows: TGTGCCAGCAGCGCGGGACAGCTAGGGACCGGGGAGCTGTTTTTT. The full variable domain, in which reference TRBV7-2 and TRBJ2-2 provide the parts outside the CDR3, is GAGVSQSPSNKVTEKGKDVELRCDPISGHTALYWYRQSLGQGLEFLIYFQGNSAPDKSGLPSDRFSAERTGGSVSTLTIQRTQQEDSAVYLCASSAGQLGTGELFFGEGSRLTVL.

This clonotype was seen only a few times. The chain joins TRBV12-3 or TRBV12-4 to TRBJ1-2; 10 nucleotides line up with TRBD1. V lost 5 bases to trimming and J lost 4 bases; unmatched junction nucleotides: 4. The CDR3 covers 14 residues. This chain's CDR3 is CASSGQGGIYGYTF. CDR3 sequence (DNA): TGTGCCAGCAGTGGACAGGGGGGCATCTATGGCTACACCTTC.

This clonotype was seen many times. Here the CDR3 reads CSARDRATNEKLFF. In DNA, the CDR3 is TGCAGTGCTAGAGATCGCGCAACTAATGAAAAACTGTTTTTT. V is TRBV20-1 and J is TRBJ1-4; no clear D. CDR3 length: 14 residues. The germline gives CDR1 DFQATT, CDR2 SNEGSKA (reference sequence). V lost 0 bases to trimming and J lost 0 bases, with 5 bases between them.

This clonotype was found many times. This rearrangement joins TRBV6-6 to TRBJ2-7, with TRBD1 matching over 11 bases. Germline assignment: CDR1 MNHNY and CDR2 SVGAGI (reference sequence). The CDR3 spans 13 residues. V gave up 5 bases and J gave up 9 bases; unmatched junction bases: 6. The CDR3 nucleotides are TGTGCCAGCAGTACGGGACAGGGGGTCTCGCAGTACGTC. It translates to CASSTGQGVSQYV.

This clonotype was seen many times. CDR3 amino acids: CASSEQGPYGYTF. The CDR3 DNA reads as TGTGCCAGCAGCGAACAGGGGCCCTATGGCTACACCTTC. V usage is TRBV7-9 and J usage is TRBJ1-2, with 7 bases matching TRBD1. Germline CDR1 SEHNR, CDR2 FQNEAQ (reference sequence). J was trimmed by 4 bases and V by 5 bases; bases with no gene match: 4. The CDR3 totals 13 residues.

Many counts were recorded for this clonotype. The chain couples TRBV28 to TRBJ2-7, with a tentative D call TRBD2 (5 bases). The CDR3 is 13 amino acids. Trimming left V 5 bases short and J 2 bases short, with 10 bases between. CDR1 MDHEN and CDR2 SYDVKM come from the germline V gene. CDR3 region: CASSKLEPYEQYV. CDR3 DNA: TGTGCCAGCAGTAAACTAGAGCCCTACGAGCAGTACGTC.

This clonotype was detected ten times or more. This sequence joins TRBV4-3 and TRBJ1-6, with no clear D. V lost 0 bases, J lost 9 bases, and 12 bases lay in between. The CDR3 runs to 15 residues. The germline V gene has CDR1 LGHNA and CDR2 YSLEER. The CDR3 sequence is CASSQDHVAGSPLHF. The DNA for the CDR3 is TGCGCCAGCAGCCAAGATCACGTTGCGGGTTCACCCCTCCACTTT.

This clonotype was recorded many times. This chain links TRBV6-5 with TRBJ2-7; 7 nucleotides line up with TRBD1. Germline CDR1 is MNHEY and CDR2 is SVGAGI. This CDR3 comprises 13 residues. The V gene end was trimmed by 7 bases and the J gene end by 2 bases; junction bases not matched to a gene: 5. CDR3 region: CASTSGQTYEQYF. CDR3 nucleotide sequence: TGTGCCAGCACCTCGGGACAGACCTACGAGCAGTACTTC.

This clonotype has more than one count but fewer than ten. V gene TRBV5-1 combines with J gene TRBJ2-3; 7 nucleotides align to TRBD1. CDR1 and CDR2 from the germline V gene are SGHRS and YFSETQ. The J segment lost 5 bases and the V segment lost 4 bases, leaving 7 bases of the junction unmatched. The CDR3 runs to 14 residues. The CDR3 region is CASSSGQVRDTQYF. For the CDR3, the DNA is TGCGCCAGCAGCAGCGGACAGGTTCGAGATACGCAGTATTTT.

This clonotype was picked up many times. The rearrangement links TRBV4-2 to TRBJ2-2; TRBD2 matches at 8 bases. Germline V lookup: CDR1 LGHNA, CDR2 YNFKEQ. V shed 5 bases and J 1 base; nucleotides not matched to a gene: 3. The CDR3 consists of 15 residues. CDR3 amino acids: CASSAAGENTGELFF. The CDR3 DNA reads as TGTGCCAGCAGCGCAGCGGGGGAGAACACCGGGGAGCTGTTTTTT.

The CDR3 sequence: CASNRDGDTDTQYF. In nucleotides, the CDR3 is TGTGCCAGCAATCGGGACGGGGACACAGATACGCAGTATTTT. The chain uses TRBV6-1 and TRBJ2-3, with D perhaps assigned TRBD1 or TRBD2 (5 bases each). The germline gives CDR1 MNHNS, CDR2 SASEGT. This CDR3 comprises 14 residues. The V and J ends lost 7 bases and 2 bases respectively, with 13 bases between them.

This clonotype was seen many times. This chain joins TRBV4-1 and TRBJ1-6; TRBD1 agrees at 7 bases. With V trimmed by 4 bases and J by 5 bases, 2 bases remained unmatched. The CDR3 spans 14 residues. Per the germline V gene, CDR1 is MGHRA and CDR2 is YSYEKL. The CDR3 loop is CASSRDRDNSPLHF. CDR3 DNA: TGCGCCAGCAGCCGGGACAGAGATAATTCACCCCTCCACTTT.

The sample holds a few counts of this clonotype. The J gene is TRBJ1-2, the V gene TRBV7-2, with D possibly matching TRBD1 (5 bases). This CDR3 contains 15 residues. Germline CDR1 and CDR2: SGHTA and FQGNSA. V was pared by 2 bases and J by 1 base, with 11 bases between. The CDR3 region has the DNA TGTGCCAGCAGCTTAACGGGACTGGATAACTATGGCTACACCTTC. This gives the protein CASSLTGLDNYGYTF.

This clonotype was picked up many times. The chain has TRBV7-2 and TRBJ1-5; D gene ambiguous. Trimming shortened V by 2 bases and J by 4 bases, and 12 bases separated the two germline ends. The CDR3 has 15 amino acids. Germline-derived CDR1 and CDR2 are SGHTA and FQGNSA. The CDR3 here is CASSLTRRINQPQHF. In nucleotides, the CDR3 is TGTGCCAGCAGCTTAACAAGACGGATTAATCAGCCCCAGCATTTT.

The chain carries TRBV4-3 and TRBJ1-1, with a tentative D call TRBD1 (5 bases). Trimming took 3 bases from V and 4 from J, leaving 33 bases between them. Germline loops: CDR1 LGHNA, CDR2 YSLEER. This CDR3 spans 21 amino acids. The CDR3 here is CASSQIAGDSPDRDTATEAFF. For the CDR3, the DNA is TGCGCCAGCAGCCAGATTGCGGGAGACAGTCCCGACAGAGATACGGCCACTGAAGCTTTCTTT.

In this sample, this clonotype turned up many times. This CDR3 reads CASSQAGRASNYGYTF. As DNA, the CDR3 is TGCGCCAGCAGCCAGGCCGGACGGGCCTCTAACTATGGCTACACCTTC. V gene TRBV4-3 combines with J gene TRBJ1-2, with unresolved D. The germline V gene has CDR1 LGHNA and CDR2 YSLEER. The ends were cut back, 3 bases at V and 0 bases at J, with 14 bases in the middle. The CDR3 runs 16 residues.